This TCR beta chain comes out of a study of T cell repertoires in cytomegalovirus infection. Looking at the study overall: Shared public TCR beta signatures pointed to both CMV infection and a matching HLA type. Study results and caveats: Carriage of CMV together with the relevant HLA was identifiable through cumulative public TCR beta family frequency.

Germline assignment: CDR1 MRHNA and CDR2 SNTAGT. J was trimmed by 4 bases and V by 3 bases; bases with no gene match: 8. The CDR3 extends over 15 amino acids. TCRdb ran MiXCR on the reads and lists one entry per CDR3 protein. Among hundreds of thousands of distinct CDR3 sequences listed, about 33% were seen once. This clonotype has only a few counts. Its antigen is still unknown. Here the sequenced sample was cultured CD8+ T cells from PBMCs, taken from culture after CMV antigen stimulation. This TCR was recovered from a human donor in good health (CMV status not recorded). Some clones in this sample may be carry-over from other donors' samples. The chain joins TRBV6-4 to TRBJ1-2, with 7 bases aligning to TRBD1. Written as DNA, the CDR3 is TGTGCCAGCAGTGAAACTCTGACAGGGTCCTATGGCTACACCTTC. Protein product: CASSETLTGSYGYTF.